A single sample is the source of the 3 T cell receptor beta chains below, sequenced in a study of breast tumors, draining lymph nodes, adjacent tissues. TCRdb fed the multiplex PCR reads into MiXCR, producing one record per CDR3 protein. The table records 150,000 to 200,000 distinct CDR3 sequences, 30% to 35% of them present only once. The lymph nodes were axillary draining lymph nodes from breast cancer patients. The specimen sequenced was axillary lymph node tissue. The source of these receptors is a female donor with breast cancer. Some clones in this sample may be carry-over from other donors' samples.

About this clonotype: A read error may account for a junction end that differs from germline. The chain employs TRBV9 and TRBJ2-6; TRBD1 might be the D (5 bases). Germline CDR1 and CDR2: SGDLS and YYNGEE. CDR3 length: 17 amino acids. The DNA for the CDR3 is TGTGCCAGCAGCGTCACCCTGATTCCCCCTGGGGCCGACGTCCTGACTTTC. It codes for CASSVTLIPPGADVLTF. Filled out from reference TRBV9 and TRBJ2-6, the complete variable domain reads DSGVTQTPKHLITATGQRVTLRCSPRSGDLSVYWYQQSLDQGLQFLIQYYNGEERAKGNILERFSAQQFPDLHSELNLSSLELGDSALYFCASSVTLIPPGADVLTFGAGSRLTVL.

This clonotype has ten or more counts. This sequence joins TRBV7-9 and TRBJ2-1, with 9 bases that match TRBD1. V was pared by 3 bases and J by 8 bases, with 5 bases of the junction left unmatched. Germline V gives CDR1 SEHNR, CDR2 FQNEAQ (reference sequence). This CDR3 contains 14 residues. DNA for the CDR3: TGTGCCAGCAGCTTCGGTACAGGGGGCGATGAGCAGTTCTTC. Amino acid sequence: CASSFGTGGDEQFF.

This clonotype appeared many times. V is TRBV12-3 or TRBV12-4 and J is TRBJ1-2; D is ambiguous. This CDR3 spans 10 amino acids. V gave up 8 bases and J gave up 5 bases, with 6 bases separating them. Here the CDR3 reads CASGSYGYTF. The CDR3 DNA sequence: TGTGCCAGCGGGTCATATGGCTACACCTTC.